A selection of T cell receptor beta chains follows, all from one sample in a study of T cells in Graves' hyperthyroidism and ophthalmopathy. TCRdb called the multiplex PCR reads again in MiXCR, with one record for every CDR3 protein. The table shows 610,000 or so distinct CDR3 sequences, with approximately 44% occurring only once. Sequenced input: peripheral blood or thyroid tissue (not recorded which). The receptor set was obtained from a woman younger than 35 with Graves' hyperthyroidism. Each CDR3 is given with its conserved first and last residue. D genes are given only for firm matches. The size field is filled for only some rows; it gives once, few, many or a size class.

TRBJ1-2,TRBV12-3/TRBV12-4,.,13,TRBD1,TGTGCCAGCAGGCGGACAGGGGGCCATGGCTACACCTTC,CASRRTGGHGYTF
TRBJ2-5,TRBV2,many,13,.,TGTGCCAGCGGAACCGGGTCTCGGGGTACCCAGTACTTC,CASGTGSRGTQYF
TRBJ2-2,TRBV2,few,14,.,TGTGCCAGCAGATCGGGTATTAGAGCCGGGGAGCTGTTTTTT,CASRSGIRAGELFF
TRBJ2-5,TRBV5-1,.,14,TRBD2,TGCGCCAGCAGCTTACTAGCGGGAAGTGAGACCCAGTACTTC,CASSLLAGSETQYF
TRBJ2-7,TRBV20-1,.,13,TRBD1,TGCAGTGGCAGGACAGGGGGCATCTACGAGCAGTACTTC,CSGRTGGIYEQYF
TRBJ1-2,TRBV12-3/TRBV12-4,many,16,TRBD1,TGTGCCAGCAGTTTCCGAGGGACAGCCAGGGGCTATGGCTACACCTTC,CASSFRGTARGYGYTF
TRBJ1-2,TRBV29-1,.,11,.,TGCAGCCAAGGCGGGGGGCCTGGCTACACCTTC,CSQGGGPGYTF
TRBJ1-6,TRBV19,many,14,.,TGTGCCAGTAGTATTCTGACAGTACATTCACCCCTCCACTTT,CASSILTVHSPLHF
TRBJ1-1,TRBV5-5,once,15,TRBD1,TGTGCCAGCAGCCCCACCGGGACAGGGGGAACTGAAGCTTTCTTT,CASSPTGTGGTEAFF
TRBJ1-2,TRBV29-1,.,14,TRBD1,TGCAGCGCTGACAGGGGAAGCGCTAACTATGGCTACACCTTC,CSADRGSANYGYTF
TRBJ1-4,TRBV7-9,.,14,TRBD1,TGTGCCAGCAGCTTTGAGGGGACAGATGAAAAACTGTTTTTT,CASSFEGTDEKLFF
TRBJ2-1,TRBV10-3,.,15,.,TGTGCCATCAGTGTAGGGCGGGAAACCTACAATGAGCAGTTCTTC,CAISVGRETYNEQFF
TRBJ2-2,TRBV19,.,18,TRBD2,TGTGCCAGTAGTAGTCCCGGGACTAGCGGGAGGGACACCGGGGAGCTGTTTTTT,CASSSPGTSGRDTGELFF
TRBJ2-7,TRBV2,many,12,.,TGTGCCAGCGGGGGGAGTCCCTACGAGCAGTACTTC,CASGGSPYEQYF
TRBJ2-5,TRBV2,many,14,.,TGTGCCAGCAGTGATACGGGGAACCAAGAGACCCAGTACTTC,CASSDTGNQETQYF
TRBJ1-1,TRBV13,many,15,.,TGTGCCAGCAGCCCCCAAAGGATATCGAACACTGAAGCTTTCTTT,CASSPQRISNTEAFF
TRBJ2-7,TRBV19,many,13,.,TGTGCCAGTAGTATAGCGCTTAGCTACGAGCAGTACTTC,CASSIALSYEQYF
TRBJ2-7,TRBV4-3,.,13,.,TGCGCCAGCAGCCAGGCCGAATACAGAGAGCAGTACTTC,CASSQAEYREQYF
TRBJ1-6,TRBV10-3,many,14,.,TGTGCCATCAGTGCCAGGGGTTCGGATTCACCCCTCCACTTT,CAISARGSDSPLHF
TRBJ1-2,TRBV24-1,many,13,TRBD1,TGTGCCACCAGCCGGGACAGCTATTATGGCTACACCTTC,CATSRDSYYGYTF
TRBJ2-2,TRBV29-1,.,12,.,TGCAGCGTTGAAGGACAGGCCGGGGAGCTGTTTTTT,CSVEGQAGELFF
TRBJ2-3,TRBV19,.,12,.,TGTGCCAGTAGTATAGTTCCAACTACGCAGTATTTT,CASSIVPTTQYF
TRBJ2-5,TRBV4-1,many,13,TRBD2,TGCGCCAGCAGAGCTAGCGGGAGTGAGACCCAGTACTTC,CASRASGSETQYF
TRBJ1-2,TRBV18,.,16,TRBD1,TGTGCCAGCTCACCAACCCCCCGACAGGGCCACTATGGCTACACCTTC,CASSPTPRQGHYGYTF
TRBJ2-5,TRBV9,.,14,TRBD1,TGTGCCAGCAGCGTAGGACAGGGAGTAGAGACCCAGTACTTC,CASSVGQGVETQYF
TRBJ2-7,TRBV2,many,15,TRBD2,TGTGCCGCCCCCAAGGCGGGAGGAAGCTCCTACGAGCAGTACTTC,CAAPKAGGSSYEQYF
TRBJ2-1,TRBV11-1,.,14,.,TGTGCCAGCAGCTTAGCGCAATTCTACAATGAGCAGTTCTTC,CASSLAQFYNEQFF
TRBJ1-4,TRBV12-3/TRBV12-4,.,14,.,TGTGCCAGCAACGATCGGACAGATAATGAAAAACTGTTTTTT,CASNDRTDNEKLFF
TRBJ2-5,TRBV20-1,.,9,.,TGCAGTTCTTGGGAGACCCAGTACTTC,CSSWETQYF
TRBJ1-1,TRBV7-9,few,13,TRBD1,TGTGCCAGCAGCGAGGACAGGGATAATGAAGCTTTCTTT,CASSEDRDNEAFF
TRBJ1-5,TRBV29-1,.,15,.,TGCAGCAGTAGCCGGGACTCCGGACGCGGTCAGCCCCAGCATTTT,CSSSRDSGRGQPQHF
TRBJ1-6,TRBV2,many,15,TRBD1,TGTGCCAGCAGTCAGGACAGGGGAGACTTTGGATCCCTCCACTTT,CASSQDRGDFGSLHF
TRBJ1-1,TRBV6-1,few,18,.,TGTGCCAGCAGAAGTGAGGGGGGGGGACGCTCCGGGGCCACTGAAGCTTTCTTT,CASRSEGGGRSGATEAFF
TRBJ2-7,TRBV14,.,14,.,TGTGCCAGCAGCCAAGGGTCAGGGTGGGGCGAGCAGTACTTC,CASSQGSGWGEQYF
TRBJ1-1,TRBV19,few,17,TRBD1,TGTGCCAGTAGTATTCGGACAGGGAGGAAGGCGAACACTGAAGCTTTCTTT,CASSIRTGRKANTEAFF
TRBJ2-1,TRBV7-2,.,15,TRBD2,TGTGCCAGCAGCATTCTAGCGGGAGGCTACAATGAGCAGTTCTTC,CASSILAGGYNEQFF
TRBJ1-1,TRBV6-1,few,15,.,TGTGCCAGCAGTGAAGTGTGGGGGGTGGACACTGAAGCTTTCTTT,CASSEVWGVDTEAFF
TRBJ1-6,TRBV20-1,.,8,.,TGCAGTGCTGCACCCCTCCACTTT,CSAAPLHF
TRBJ2-7,TRBV3-1,many,14,TRBD2,TGTGCCAGCAGCAGTCCAGCGGGAGGGCTGGAGCAGTACTTC,CASSSPAGGLEQYF
TRBJ1-2,TRBV20-1,many,12,.,TGCAGTGCTAGTAACAGGGACTATGGCTACACCTTC,CSASNRDYGYTF
TRBJ2-5,TRBV20-1,.,14,.,TGCAGTGCTGGCCAAGGGGGTTGGCAAGAGACCCAGTACTTC,CSAGQGGWQETQYF
TRBJ2-5,TRBV7-9,many,12,TRBD2,TGTGCCACGGGCCGGGGAGGGGAGACCCAGTACTTC,CATGRGGETQYF
TRBJ1-1,TRBV20-1,.,15,.,TGCAGTGCTAGCAGCACATCCCGGGGGAACACTGAAGCTTTCTTT,CSASSTSRGNTEAFF